This T cell receptor beta chain appears in the sequencing data of a study of blood T cell repertoires in COVID-19. Method: immunoSEQ multiplex PCR; TCRdb's copy keeps in-frame clones and lacks some. The repertoire consists of nearly 25,000 clones, with about four fifths occurring once and the leading ten covering over 6.5%. The CDR3 length is 15 residues. J was trimmed by 5 bases and V by 6 bases; bases with no gene match: 7. Germline loops: CDR1 LNHDA, CDR2 SQIVND (reference sequence). The rearrangement uses TRBV19 and TRBJ2-2, with TRBD1 matching 9 bases. Sequenced material: peripheral blood. This receptor was obtained from a man aged 50 to 60 with COVID-19, enrolled during active disease. In nucleotides, the CDR3 is TGTGCCAGTAGGATGGGACAGGGAGGTACCGGGGAGCTGTTTTTT. This sequence encodes CASRMGQGGTGELFF.